A selection of T cell receptor beta chains follows, all from one sample in a study of shared clonotypes between healthy human individuals. The table came from immunoSEQ multiplex PCR; TCRdb's copy has only in-frame clones and leaves some out. The table shows about 2.3 million clones, with 85% to 95% occurring only once. The material sequenced was naive CD4+ T cells from PBMCs. The receptors were sampled from a man aged 18 to 30 in good health. Some clones in this sample may be carry-over from other donors' samples. CDR3s include the opening cysteine and the closing phenylalanine or tryptophan. The D gene is left open where the match is weak. Expanded clones get a size class; other rows say once, few or many, or leave the size out.

D gene	V gene	J gene	clone size	CDR3 DNA	CDR3 protein
TRBD1	TRBV11-2	TRBJ1-1	-	TGTGCCAGCAGCTGGACAGGGGGGCGGATGGAGACTGAAGCTTTCTTT	CASSWTGGRMETEAFF
-	TRBV6-5	TRBJ2-7	-	TGTGCCAGCAGTTACAACATGGGATCCGAGCAGTACTTC	CASSYNMGSEQYF
TRBD1	TRBV18	TRBJ1-5	-	TGTGCCAGCTCAGACGCCGCCGGGACAGGGTCAAATCAGCCCCAGCATTTT	CASSDAAGTGSNQPQHF
TRBD2	TRBV6-6	TRBJ2-5	-	TGTGCCACCTATTGGGGGGGGGTAACCCAGTACTTC	CATYWGGVTQYF
-	TRBV15	TRBJ1-3	-	TGTGCCACCAGCAGAGGAGGGGGGGAGATCTCTGGAAACACCATATATTTT	CATSRGGGEISGNTIYF
-	TRBV18	TRBJ2-4	-	TGTGCCAGCTCACAAGGGGTGCTTGACAAAAACATTCAGTACTTC	CASSQGVLDKNIQYF
TRBD1	TRBV4-1	TRBJ1-2	-	TGCGCCAGCAGCCAAGATAGGGGGGACAGGGGTTCCTATGGCTACACCTTC	CASSQDRGDRGSYGYTF
-	TRBV11-2	TRBJ1-2	-	TGTGCCAGCAGCTTAGCTACGGGGGCGGGTGGCTACACCTTC	CASSLATGAGGYTF
TRBD1	TRBV6-1	TRBJ1-2	-	TGTGCCAGCAGAGTTACAGGGGTTGGCTACACCTTC	CASRVTGVGYTF
-	TRBV4-2	TRBJ2-6	-	TGTGCCAGCAGCCAAAAGACAGCTATCTCTGGGGCCAACGTCCTGACTTTC	CASSQKTAISGANVLTF
-	TRBV7-3	TRBJ1-1	-	TGTGCCAGCAGTCCTGCAGCGAACACTGAAGCTTTCTTT	CASSPAANTEAFF
TRBD1	TRBV29-1	TRBJ1-2	-	TGCAGCGTGGGGGGACAGGGAAACTATGGCTACACCTTC	CSVGGQGNYGYTF
-	TRBV30	TRBJ1-5	-	TGTGCCTGGAGGCAGGGGAGCAATCAGCCCCAGCATTTT	CAWRQGSNQPQHF
TRBD2	TRBV12-5	TRBJ2-1	-	TGTGCTACACGTGCGGGAGTGGGGGAGCAGTTCTTC	CATRAGVGEQFF
-	TRBV5-1	TRBJ1-1	-	TGCGCCAGCAGTTGGTCAGGCGTATCGAACACTGAAGCTTTCTTT	CASSWSGVSNTEAFF
-	TRBV7-3	TRBJ2-3	-	TGTGCCAGCAGCTTGTGGGGTTCCCCCACAGATACGCAGTATTTT	CASSLWGSPTDTQYF
-	TRBV11-3	TRBJ2-7	-	TGTGCCAGCAGCTTATCTCGGACCAGCTACGAGCAGTACTTC	CASSLSRTSYEQYF
-	TRBV7-3	TRBJ1-1	-	TGTGCCAGCAGCTTAATTGGCAGGGGGAACACTGAAGCTTTCTTT	CASSLIGRGNTEAFF
TRBD2	TRBV7-2	TRBJ2-7	-	TGTGCCAGCAGCTTAACGGCGGGAGGACCCCCTTCCGAGCAGTACTTC	CASSLTAGGPPSEQYF
TRBD1	TRBV5-1	TRBJ1-3	once	TGCGCCAGCAGCCCGGGACAGGGGCTCCTCTCTGGAAACACCATATATTTT	CASSPGQGLLSGNTIYF
-	TRBV7-9	TRBJ2-1	-	TGTGCCAGCAGCGCCGACCCGGGTGAGCAGTTCTTC	CASSADPGEQFF
-	TRBV4-1	TRBJ2-6	-	TGCGCCAGCAGCCCCCGCTCCACTGGGGCCAACGTCCTGACTTTC	CASSPRSTGANVLTF
-	TRBV7-2	TRBJ2-3	-	TGTGCCAGCAGCCAATTACGAGGCACAGATACGCAGTATTTT	CASSQLRGTDTQYF
TRBD1	TRBV7-9	TRBJ2-7	-	TGTGCCAGCAGCTTGGACCGACAGGGGAACGAGCAGTACTTC	CASSLDRQGNEQYF
-	TRBV2	TRBJ2-5	-	TGTGCCAGCAGTGATTTGACAAACCAAGAGACCCAGTACTTC	CASSDLTNQETQYF
TRBD2	TRBV9	TRBJ2-1	-	TGTGCCAGCAGCGGGGCCGGGACTAGCGGGAGTGAAGAATTCTTC	CASSGAGTSGSEEFF
-	TRBV9	TRBJ1-3	-	TGTGCCAGCAGCGTAGATGGACGGATCTCTGGAAACACCATATATTTT	CASSVDGRISGNTIYF
TRBD1	TRBV13	TRBJ1-4	few	TGTGCCAGCAGCAGGCCAGGGGGGAGAGAAAAACTGTTTTTT	CASSRPGGREKLFF
TRBD2	TRBV7-9	TRBJ2-7	once	TGTGCCAGCAGCCCAGCCCCCGGACTAGCGGGAGAGAACGAGCAGTACTTC	CASSPAPGLAGENEQYF
TRBD1	TRBV11-1	TRBJ2-1	-	TGTGCCAGCAGCCCGCGACAGGGGAGGAATGAGCAGTTCTTC	CASSPRQGRNEQFF
TRBD1	TRBV2	TRBJ1-4	-	TGTGCCAGCAGTCCTCGGACAGGGCTTGATGAAAAACTGTTTTTT	CASSPRTGLDEKLFF
-	TRBV28	TRBJ2-7	-	TGTGCCAGCAGTGTCTTAGCGTCGGGCAGGACAAATAGTTCCTACGAGCAGTACTTC	CASSVLASGRTNSSYEQYF
-	TRBV4-3	TRBJ2-7	-	TGCGCCAGCAGCTTAACCTATGGGATTCGCTACGAGCAGTACTTC	CASSLTYGIRYEQYF
TRBD1	TRBV4-2	TRBJ2-7	-	TGTGCCAGCAGCACCCGGGACAGGGTATCCGAGCAGTACTTC	CASSTRDRVSEQYF
TRBD1	TRBV19	TRBJ2-3	-	TGTGCCAGTAGGGACAGGGCTGGGGACTCTAGCACAGATACGCAGTATTTT	CASRDRAGDSSTDTQYF
-	TRBV28	TRBJ1-1	-	TGTGCCAGCAGTTTAAGACTGACGAACACTGAAGCTTTCTTT	CASSLRLTNTEAFF
-	TRBV7-3	TRBJ2-1	once	TGTGCCAGCAGCTTAATTACGAGGTGGGATGAGCAGTTCTTC	CASSLITRWDEQFF